This T cell receptor beta chain was profiled in a study of ipilimumab plus nivolumab after autologous stem cell transplantation. Starting 14 to 28 days after autologous transplant, ipilimumab 1 mg/kg was given. Sequencing was performed with immunoSEQ multiplex PCR; in TCRdb, only in-frame clones are kept and a portion is missing. The data contain more than 12,000 clones, about four fifths of them singletons. The CDR3 is 17 amino acids. Trimming pared 4 bases from V and 3 bases from J, leaving 21 bases between. The germline V gene has CDR1 MNHNS and CDR2 SASEGT. Findings of the study overall: The authors say TCR, Treg and microbiome findings warrant further study.

About this clone: The antigen remains undetermined.

This receptor was obtained from a male donor with primary mediastinal lymphoma. The chain has TRBV6-1 and TRBJ1-2; no definite D call. Source: PBMCs, taken in a trial of ipilimumab plus nivolumab as post-transplant consolidation. The CDR3 loop is CASSGSRGGSGDYGYTF. The CDR3 region has the DNA TGTGCCAGCAGTGGGTCTCGGGGAGGGAGTGGGGACTATGGCTACACCTTC.